The next 14 T cell receptor beta chains were all read from a single sample in a study of CD8+ T cells in alopecia areata. TCR sequencing used cDNA made by reverse transcription of extracted RNA. TCRdb's table, derived via immunoSEQ multiplex PCR, lists solely in-frame clones and lacks some. This table holds around 210,000 clones, under 70% found once. Stated treatment: oral pan-JAK inhibitor, 5-10 mg twice daily. This material consisted of CD4+ T cells sorted from blood, taken at week 4, from a patient treated with tofacitinib. The receptors were gathered from a human donor with alopecia areata.

V gene TRBV29-1 combines with J gene TRBJ1-2, with D perhaps matching TRBD1 (5 bases). Trimming stripped 4 bases from V and 5 bases from J, with 14 bases between. Germline assignment: CDR1 SQVTM and CDR2 ANQGSEA. This CDR3 contains 13 residues. CDR3 bases: TGCAGCGTTGGGGGCAGTGCCGATTATGGCTACACCTTC. Amino acid sequence: CSVGGSADYGYTF.

The chain carries TRBV4-3 and TRBJ1-1; D might be TRBD1 (5 bases). This CDR3 region has 14 residues. Germline CDR1 is LGHNA and CDR2 is YSLEER. Trimming cost V 2 bases and J 1 base, with 8 bases left between them. Here the CDR3 reads CASSQQGPNTEAFF. The DNA for the CDR3 is TGCGCCAGCAGCCAACAGGGACCGAACACTGAAGCTTTCTTT.

The rearrangement links TRBV29-1 to TRBJ2-5, with D possibly matching TRBD2 (5 bases). V shed 8 bases and J shed 5 bases, with 12 bases lying between them. CDR3 length: 11 residues. Germline CDR1 and CDR2: SQVTM and ANQGSEA. The CDR3 DNA reads TGCAGCACCCGATGGGAGGAGACCCAGTACTTC. This encodes CSTRWEETQYF.

This chain connects TRBV7-3 to TRBJ1-2; no firm D call. Trimming removed 4 bases at V and 7 bases at J, with 19 bases between. The germline V gene has CDR1 SGHTA and CDR2 FQGTGA. The CDR3 consists of 15 residues. In DNA form, the CDR3 reads TGTGCCAGCAGCTCCCCGGAGGGCAGCAGCATTGGCTACACCTTC. Translating gives CASSSPEGSSIGYTF. The variable domain in full, with the rest retrieved from reference TRBV7-3 and TRBJ1-2, is GAGVSQTPSNKVTEKGKYVELRCDPISGHTALYWYRQSLGQGPEFLIYFQGTGAADDSGLPNDRFFAVRPEGSVSTLKIQRTERGDSAVYLCASSSPEGSSIGYTFGSGTRLTVV.

The genes are TRBV4-3 and TRBJ1-2; D perhaps matches TRBD1 (6 bases). CDR3 length equals 15 residues. The germline V and J ends were trimmed by 0 bases and 0 bases, with 8 bases remaining between them. CDR1 is LGHNA and CDR2 is YSLEER in the germline V gene. CDR3 nucleotides: TGCGCCAGCAGCCAAGATGCAGGGGCTAACTATGGCTACACCTTC. Protein: CASSQDAGANYGYTF.

For this clone: The sample contains more than one DNA sequence encoding this CDR3. The J gene is TRBJ1-1, the V gene TRBV29-1; D is unclear. Trimming shortened V by 1 base and J by 0 bases, and 6 bases separated the two germline ends. Per germline, CDR1 SQVTM and CDR2 ANQGSEA. The CDR3 has 13 residues. Here the CDR3 reads CSVEGSMNTEAFF. The CDR3 coding sequence is TGCAGCGTTGAAGGTTCGATGAACACTGAAGCTTTCTTT.

The chain links TRBV29-1 to TRBJ1-2; 7 bases fit TRBD1. CDR1 is SQVTM, CDR2 ANQGSEA, per germline. Trimming at V came to 7 bases and at J to 8 bases, leaving 7 bases not matched to a gene. The CDR3 sequence is 11 residues long. Here the CDR3 DNA reads TGCAGCGACGACAGGGAAGGCGGCTACACCTTC. Protein product: CSDDREGGYTF.

The chain links TRBV30 to TRBJ2-7, with TRBD2 as a possible D gene (7 bases). The germline V gene encodes CDR1 GTSNPN and CDR2 SVGIG (reference sequence). This CDR3 region has 14 residues. Trimming left V 3 bases short and J 4 bases short, with 16 bases between. For the CDR3, the DNA is TGTGCCTGGAGAAGGGGGGGGAATTATTACGAGCAGTACTTC. The encoded protein is CAWRRGGNYYEQYF.

The rearrangement uses TRBV29-1 and TRBJ1-1, with D perhaps TRBD1 (6 bases). Germline V gene lookup returns CDR1 SQVTM and CDR2 ANQGSEA. This CDR3 has 13 residues. Trimming removed 6 bases from V and 4 bases from J, with 15 bases in between. CDR3 region: CSVAWGLSTEAFF. CDR3 DNA: TGCAGCGTCGCGTGGGGGCTGTCCACTGAAGCTTTCTTT.

This clone appeared a few times. The rearrangement links TRBV7-6 to TRBJ2-1; D unresolved. Germline values: CDR1 SGHVS, CDR2 FNYEAQ. The CDR3 has 15 amino acids. V lost 0 bases and J lost 4, with 10 bases in between. The CDR3, as DNA: TGTGCCAGCAGCTTAGCGTCGCAGGTATACAATGAGCAGTTCTTC. The encoded protein is CASSLASQVYNEQFF.

In this sample, this clone turned up a few times. The V and J genes are TRBV7-2 and TRBJ2-5; 9 bases fit TRBD1. Germline V gives CDR1 SGHTA, CDR2 FQGNSA. V shed 5 bases, J shed 5 bases, and the junction held 6 bases outside the gene matches. This CDR3 is 14 amino acids long. The CDR3 region is CASSPGQGGETQYF. The CDR3 coding sequence is TGTGCCAGCAGCCCGGGACAGGGAGGGGAGACCCAGTACTTC.

The V call is TRBV27, the J call TRBJ1-1; no firm D call. V was clipped by 6 bases and J by 0 bases, with 8 bases between them. Per germline, CDR1 MNHEY and CDR2 SMNVEV (reference sequence). CDR3 size: 13 residues. CDR3 loop: CASSSIMNTEAFF. The CDR3 DNA reads as TGTGCCAGCAGCTCAATCATGAACACTGAAGCTTTCTTT.

The chain employs TRBV15 and TRBJ2-5, with 9 positions matching TRBD2. The CDR3 consists of 16 residues. Looked up from germline, CDR1 is LNHNV and CDR2 is YYDKDF (reference sequence). With V trimmed by 0 bases and J by 6 bases, 8 bases remained unmatched. The CDR3 loop reads CATSREGGLAMQTQYF. CDR3 in DNA: TGTGCCACCAGCAGAGAGGGTGGACTAGCGATGCAGACCCAGTACTTC.

This clone was seen a handful of times. The chain uses TRBV5-1 and TRBJ2-3, with 8 bases identical to TRBD2. The germline CDR1 and CDR2 sequences are SGHRS and YFSETQ. This CDR3 is built from 16 residues. V was clipped by 4 bases and J by 0 bases; unmatched bases: 7. The chain's CDR3 is CASSPLTSGSTDTQYF. CDR3 nucleotide sequence: TGCGCCAGCAGCCCCCTTACTAGCGGTAGCACAGATACGCAGTATTTT. Using reference TRBV5-1 and TRBJ2-3 for the parts outside the CDR3, the full variable domain is KAGVTQTPRYLIKTRGQQVTLSCSPISGHRSVSWYQQTPGQGLQFLFEYFSETQRNKGNFPGRFSGRQFSNSRSEMNVSTLELGDSALYLCASSPLTSGSTDTQYFGPGTRLTVL.